The entry below describes one T cell receptor beta chain. Its antigen is as yet unknown. The record originates from a study of T cell responses to AZD1222 COVID-19 vaccine. Notes on the study in general: Nearly half of spike-specific TCRs reportedly go after variant regions that carry no mutations. Donors skewed white British and female; clonal diversity was possibly underestimated. Spike-specific TCR breadth and depth grew following two AZD1222 doses.

This CDR3 region has 14 residues. Trimming took 5 bases from V and 4 from J, leaving 11 bases between them. The germline V gene has CDR1 MDHEN and CDR2 SYDVKM. Data came from immunoSEQ multiplex PCR; TCRdb stores just in-frame clones and leaves some out. This sample has about 100,000 clones, with around 90% found just once. The rearrangement uses TRBV28 and TRBJ2-2; the D is unclear. The source of this sequence is an adult who received the AZD1222 COVID-19 vaccine. Here the sequenced sample was peripheral blood, taken 28 days after the second AZD1222 dose. In nucleotides, the CDR3 is TGTGCCAGCAGTATTACCCCGGGCACCGGGGAGCTGTTTTTT. This encodes CASSITPGTGELFF.